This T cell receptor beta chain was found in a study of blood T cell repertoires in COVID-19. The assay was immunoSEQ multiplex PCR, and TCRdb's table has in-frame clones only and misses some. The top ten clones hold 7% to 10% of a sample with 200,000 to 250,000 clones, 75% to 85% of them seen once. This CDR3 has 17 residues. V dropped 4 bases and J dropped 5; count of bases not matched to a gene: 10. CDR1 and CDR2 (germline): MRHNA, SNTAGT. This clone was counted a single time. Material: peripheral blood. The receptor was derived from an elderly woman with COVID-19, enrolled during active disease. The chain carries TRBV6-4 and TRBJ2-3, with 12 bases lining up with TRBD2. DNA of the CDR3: TGTGCCAGCAGTGCAAGGCCGACTAGCGGGAGAGGAGATACGCAGTATTTT. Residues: CASSARPTSGRGDTQYF.